This TCR beta chain is from a study of control samples from healthy donors and cancer patients. A word on this clone: This clone may be a read error of a much larger clone one base away. The sample contains more than one DNA sequence encoding this CDR3.

Only in-frame clones appear in the TCRdb table, and some are missing; sequencing was by immunoSEQ multiplex PCR. The table records around 120,000 clones, 80% to 90% of them present only once. This receptor was taken from a woman between 50 and 59 years old with colorectal cancer. The material sequenced was PBMCs.

The CDR3: CASRSDRVPGNTIYF. CDR3 sequence (DNA): TGTGCCAGCAGGTCTGACAGGGTACCTGGAAACACCATATATTTT. The genes are TRBV28 and TRBJ1-3; 7 bases align to TRBD1. The length of the CDR3 is 15 residues. V was clipped by 6 bases and J by 2 bases; unmatched bases: 7. Germline CDR1 MDHEN, CDR2 SYDVKM.